Listed below are T cell receptor beta chains from one sample, sequenced in a study of blood T cell repertoires in COVID-19. Profiled with immunoSEQ multiplex PCR; TCRdb holds only in-frame clones, not every one. Among 250,000 or so clones listed, approximately 88% were seen once. The sequencing input was peripheral blood. These receptors were taken from a woman aged 25 to 39 with COVID-19, enrolled during active disease. The CDR3 runs from the conserved cysteine through the conserved F or W. D genes are given only for firm matches. For some rows the clone size is stated as once, few or many, or as a class when expanded; others skip it.

CDR3 DNA	CDR3 protein	clone size	J gene	V gene	D gene
TGCGCCAGCAGTGGAGGACAGGGGGCGAACACCGGGGAGCTGTTTTTT	CASSGGQGANTGELFF	.	TRBJ2-2	TRBV10-1	TRBD1
TGTGCCAGCAGGCGGCTAGCGGGAGGGTCCACAGATACGCAGTATTTT	CASRRLAGGSTDTQYF	.	TRBJ2-3	TRBV3-1/TRBV3-2	TRBD2
TGTGCCAGCAGCCTCTTCAGCACAGATACGCAGTATTTT	CASSLFSTDTQYF	.	TRBJ2-3	TRBV27	.
TGCGCCAGCAGCTTGGAATTGCGGGAGGCACCAGATACGCAGTATTTT	CASSLELREAPDTQYF	.	TRBJ2-3	TRBV5-1	TRBD2
TGTGCCAGCAGTGAAGCGCCGGGGGGGAGTGGAACCATATATTTT	CASSEAPGGSGTIYF	.	TRBJ1-3	TRBV6-1	.
TGTGCCAGCAGCCCCGCCAAGCCAGGGGAGCAGTTCTTC	CASSPAKPGEQFF	.	TRBJ2-1	TRBV5-8	.
TGCGCCAGCAGCACAGACACAGGGGATGTCCCTGAAGCTTTCTTT	CASSTDTGDVPEAFF	few	TRBJ1-1	TRBV5-1	TRBD1
TGTGCCAGCATGGGGCACAGGCACTACGAGCAGTACTTC	CASMGHRHYEQYF	.	TRBJ2-7	TRBV5-6	.
TGTGCCAGTGGTGCAGGGGCTTTAGGAAATGAGCAGTTCTTC	CASGAGALGNEQFF	.	TRBJ2-1	TRBV19	.
TGTGCCAGCAGCCCACAGGAGAATTCACCCCTCCACTTT	CASSPQENSPLHF	.	TRBJ1-6	TRBV6-2/TRBV6-3	.
TGTGCCAGCAGCGGGACTAGCGGAAAATACTACGAGCAGTACTTC	CASSGTSGKYYEQYF	few	TRBJ2-7	TRBV7-9	TRBD2
TGTGCCAGCAGCTTTCACAGGAACTATGGCTACACCTTC	CASSFHRNYGYTF	few	TRBJ1-2	TRBV11-1	.
TGTGCCAGCAGCTTACAAGGGACAGGGGATGTCTATGGCTACACCTTC	CASSLQGTGDVYGYTF	.	TRBJ1-2	TRBV7-2	TRBD1
TGTGCCTGGAGCACAGGGATTCTCAATCAGCCCCAGCATTTT	CAWSTGILNQPQHF	once	TRBJ1-5	TRBV30	.
TGTGCCAGCAGCCCTGGGTCGGCTAGCGGCAGAGATACGCAGTATTTT	CASSPGSASGRDTQYF	.	TRBJ2-3	TRBV7-9	TRBD2
TGTGCCACCAGCAACTTGTCTAACTATGGCTACACCTTC	CATSNLSNYGYTF	.	TRBJ1-2	TRBV15	.
TGTGCCAGCAGCCATTCCCGGGACAGGGACTATGAGCAGTTCTTC	CASSHSRDRDYEQFF	.	TRBJ2-1	TRBV16	TRBD1
TGTGCCAGCAGCTTAGAGGCAGTTAATATGAACACTGAAGCTTTCTTT	CASSLEAVNMNTEAFF	once	TRBJ1-1	TRBV5-4	.
TGTGCCAGCAGCCAGCAGGGGGCACAGGGGGGGGCCCAGTACTTC	CASSQQGAQGGAQYF	.	TRBJ2-5	TRBV3-1/TRBV3-2	.
TGTGCCTGGAGTACCGGACTAGCGGGATTAAGAAATGAGCAGTTCTTC	CAWSTGLAGLRNEQFF	.	TRBJ2-1	TRBV30	TRBD2
TGTGCCAGCAGCCAGACTAGCGGGAGGGCAGATACGCAGTATTTT	CASSQTSGRADTQYF	.	TRBJ2-3	TRBV7-2	TRBD2
TGTGCCAGCAGCCAACTAAGACAGAACTACAATGAGCAGTTCTTC	CASSQLRQNYNEQFF	.	TRBJ2-1	TRBV6-6	.
TGTGCCAGCAGCGTAGATCTGGGGGCATTCTCTGGAAACACCATATATTTT	CASSVDLGAFSGNTIYF	.	TRBJ1-3	TRBV9	.
TGTGCCAGCAGCTCCGACCGCCGGGACTCCAGCTCCTACAATGAGCAGTTCTTC	CASSSDRRDSSSYNEQFF	.	TRBJ2-1	TRBV9	.
TGTGCCAGCAGCCGCACACAGGGGGCTTCCTCGTATGAAAAACTGTTTTTT	CASSRTQGASSYEKLFF	.	TRBJ1-4	TRBV5-5	TRBD1
TGTGCCAGCAGCCAGAGGCAGGGGGCGCAGAATGAGCAGTTCTTC	CASSQRQGAQNEQFF	.	TRBJ2-1	TRBV14	TRBD1
TGTGCCACCTTCCCGGGACAGGCTAATTCACCCCTCCACTTT	CATFPGQANSPLHF	.	TRBJ1-6	TRBV10-3	TRBD1
TGTGCCAGCAGCTTAGCTCCAGACTCCTACAATGAGCAGTTCTTC	CASSLAPDSYNEQFF	.	TRBJ2-1	TRBV7-9	.
TGTGCCAGCCGACAGGGTATGATGAACACTGAAGCTTTCTTT	CASRQGMMNTEAFF	.	TRBJ1-1	TRBV18	TRBD1
TGTGCCAGCAGCCCCGACAGCTACGAGCAGTACTTC	CASSPDSYEQYF	.	TRBJ2-7	TRBV11-3	.
TGTGCCAGCAGGGGGACTTTAGCGGAGGGCTACAATGAGCAGTTCTTC	CASRGTLAEGYNEQFF	.	TRBJ2-1	TRBV25-1	.
TGTGCCAGCAGCGTCGACACCTTTAATTCACCCCTCCACTTT	CASSVDTFNSPLHF	.	TRBJ1-6	TRBV9	.
TGTGCCAGCAGGTTGCTAGGGAGCTTCCACACAGATACGCAGTATTTT	CASRLLGSFHTDTQYF	.	TRBJ2-3	TRBV27	.
TGTGCCAGCAGCCTAATCGGACAGGGGGCTGGGGAGACCCAGTACTTC	CASSLIGQGAGETQYF	.	TRBJ2-5	TRBV11-2	TRBD1
TGTGCCAGCAGCTCGAGGACAGGGCCTGGGGCCAACGTCCTGACTTTC	CASSSRTGPGANVLTF	.	TRBJ2-6	TRBV9	TRBD1
TGTGCTAGTGGTTTGGGCGGGGGTGTTGGCACAGATACGCAGTATTTT	CASGLGGGVGTDTQYF	.	TRBJ2-3	TRBV12-5	TRBD2
TGTGCCAGCAGTCACACGAACACTGAAGCTTTCTTT	CASSHTNTEAFF	.	TRBJ1-1	TRBV12-3/TRBV12-4	.
TGTGCCAGCAGCCATACAGGGGATTCACCCCTCCACTTT	CASSHTGDSPLHF	.	TRBJ1-6	TRBV12-3/TRBV12-4	TRBD1
TGTGCCAGCAGTGAGCGGACAGGGGCTGAAGCTTTCTTT	CASSERTGAEAFF	.	TRBJ1-1	TRBV25-1	TRBD1
TGTGCCAGCAGTTTTAGCGGGAGGACAGATACGCAGTATTTT	CASSFSGRTDTQYF	.	TRBJ2-3	TRBV2	TRBD2
TGCGCCAGCAGTGAGTCTAGACTAGCGGGCCAAGAGACCCAGTACTTC	CASSESRLAGQETQYF	once	TRBJ2-5	TRBV10-1	TRBD2
TGTGCCACCAGCAGGGGGCTCGGCAATCAGCCCCAGCATTTT	CATSRGLGNQPQHF	.	TRBJ1-5	TRBV15	.
TGTGCCAGCAGCTTTAACACAGGGATTCACTATGGCTACACCTTC	CASSFNTGIHYGYTF	.	TRBJ1-2	TRBV7-2	.
TGTGCCAGCAGCTCCCGACACCTCGGGGATGTAAATGAGCAGTTCTTC	CASSSRHLGDVNEQFF	once	TRBJ2-1	TRBV13	.
TGCGCCAGCAGTCGGGACAGCGGCTACGAGCAGTACTTC	CASSRDSGYEQYF	few	TRBJ2-7	TRBV5-1	TRBD1
TGTGCCATCAGTGAAGGTGACTATAACTATGGCTACACCTTC	CAISEGDYNYGYTF	.	TRBJ1-2	TRBV10-3	.
TGTGCCAGCAGTGAAGAGACAGGATTCAATCAGCCCCAGCATTTT	CASSEETGFNQPQHF	.	TRBJ1-5	TRBV2	.
TGCGCCAGCAGCCTTGTCAAGGCGGGGGGTTTCCAAGAGACCCAGTACTTC	CASSLVKAGGFQETQYF	.	TRBJ2-5	TRBV4-1	TRBD2
TGTGCCAGCCTGAGACAGAAGAACACTGAAGCTTTCTTT	CASLRQKNTEAFF	.	TRBJ1-1	TRBV18	.